A selection of T cell receptor beta chains follows, all from one sample in a study of Graves' ophthalmopathy and Graves' hyperthyroidism. MiXCR, run by TCRdb on the multiplex PCR reads, gives a single entry per CDR3 protein. There are tens of thousands of distinct CDR3 sequences in the sample; approximately 55% occur only once, and approximately 30% lies in the top ten. Sequencing was done on a sample of peripheral blood. The receptors come from an adult woman with stable Graves' hyperthyroidism. CDR3s include the opening cysteine and the closing phenylalanine or tryptophan. A clone size is listed for some rows: how often the clone was seen (once, few, many), or a class if it is expanded.

cdr3_aa	clone_size	v_call	j_call
CASSLEHGETQHF	NA	TRBV5-1	TRBJ1-5
CASSRNGGPRCTF	NA	TRBV7-2	TRBJ1-2
CASSQGSSGANVLTF	many	TRBV19	TRBJ2-6
CASSHGTSRTRGTQYF	many	TRBV11-1	TRBJ2-3
CATSDLTGDGYTF	medium-sized	TRBV24-1	TRBJ1-2
CSVSTGITYEQYF	many	TRBV29-1	TRBJ2-7
CATSDFTGGKDTQYF	many	TRBV24-1	TRBJ2-3
CSVVTGAYGYTF	NA	TRBV29-1	TRBJ1-2
CASMRGRDHNQPQHF	many	TRBV6-4	TRBJ1-5
CASSVLGQGDETQYF	many	TRBV6-1	TRBJ2-5
CATSSSGTGATGELFF	NA	TRBV15	TRBJ2-2
CASSLLVPRDRVSTGELFF	few	TRBV27	TRBJ2-2
CASSLDRSEQYF	NA	TRBV11-2	TRBJ2-7
CASTHQLAGGPLEQYF	many	TRBV19	TRBJ2-7
CASSLGPVGSYSEQYF	NA	TRBV5-1	TRBJ2-7
CSVMGQGIEQYF	NA	TRBV29-1	TRBJ2-7
CATSAAGGDQPQHF	NA	TRBV24-1	TRBJ1-5
CASSEFDRRSNQPQHF	NA	TRBV2	TRBJ1-5
CSAPTTGGNQPQHF	NA	TRBV20-1	TRBJ1-5
CASSTEGKLTEAFF	NA	TRBV4-1	TRBJ1-1
CASSASQGPQPQHF	NA	TRBV9	TRBJ1-5
CACSLDRTNYGYTF	NA	TRBV5-1	TRBJ1-2
CASSLSALRVLNTEAFF	many	TRBV7-2	TRBJ1-1
CSTRTGQNTEAFF	medium-sized	TRBV29-1	TRBJ1-1
CAASTVGSTEAFF	NA	TRBV24-1	TRBJ1-1
CASSSGTDQRETQYF	once	TRBV7-9	TRBJ2-5
CASKDGYNGQFF	NA	TRBV6-6	TRBJ2-1
CSGGSGTGELFF	many	TRBV29-1	TRBJ2-2
CASSRGGTDTQYF	many	TRBV19	TRBJ2-3
CTSSPPTVNTEAFF	NA	TRBV18	TRBJ1-1
CASSEAWGEQYF	once	TRBV2	TRBJ2-7
CASSPYRGWNAEAFF	NA	TRBV27	TRBJ1-1
CASSPDPPGFMNTEAFF	many	TRBV5-6	TRBJ1-1
CASSPYGRLAAGEGYEQYF	once	TRBV27	TRBJ2-7
CSAERGTGGGNQPQHF	many	TRBV20-1	TRBJ1-5
CASRRTQLQGTETQYF	many	TRBV12-3/TRBV12-4	TRBJ2-5
CASSQWGSGNTIYF	many	TRBV2	TRBJ1-3
CASSLAGTNQETQYF	many	TRBV5-6	TRBJ2-5